The clone carrying this TCR beta chain was recorded a few times. The data belong to a study of blood T cell repertoires in COVID-19. The V gene's germline CDR1 is MGHRA and CDR2 YSYEKL. V was pared by 3 bases and J by 0 bases, with 12 bases of the junction left unmatched. This CDR3 is 18 amino acids long. Per the original data handling: Amplification from reference gene primers served as the basis for estimated nucleated cell counts. The repertoire was sequenced with immunoSEQ multiplex PCR; TCRdb's copy has only in-frame clones and lacks some. V, J and clone size were drawn from that table, and D and trimming were deduced from the DNA. This sample yields roughly 300,000 clones, of which 80% to 90% are seen a single time; about 4.1% belongs to the top ten.

The sample taken for sequencing was PBMCs or T cells enriched from blood (not recorded which). The TCR sequence derives from a man aged 25 to 45 who had recovered from COVID-19. The V gene is TRBV4-1, the J gene TRBJ2-3; 7 bases are shared with TRBD1. CDR3 bases: TGCGCCAGCAGCCATGATCCCGGGACAGCCTCTAGCACAGATACGCAGTATTTT. It codes for CASSHDPGTASSTDTQYF.